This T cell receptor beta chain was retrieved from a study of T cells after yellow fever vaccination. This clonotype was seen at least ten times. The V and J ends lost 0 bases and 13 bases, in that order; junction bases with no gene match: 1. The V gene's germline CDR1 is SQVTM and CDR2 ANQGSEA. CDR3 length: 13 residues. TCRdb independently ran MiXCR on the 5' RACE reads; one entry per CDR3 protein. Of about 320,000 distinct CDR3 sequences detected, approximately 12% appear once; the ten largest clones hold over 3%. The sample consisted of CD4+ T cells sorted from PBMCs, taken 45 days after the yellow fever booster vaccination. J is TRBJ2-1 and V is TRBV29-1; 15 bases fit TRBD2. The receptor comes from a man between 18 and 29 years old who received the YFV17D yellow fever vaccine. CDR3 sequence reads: CSVEEGLAGGQFF. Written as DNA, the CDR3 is TGCAGCGTTGAAGAGGGACTAGCGGGGGGACAGTTCTTC.